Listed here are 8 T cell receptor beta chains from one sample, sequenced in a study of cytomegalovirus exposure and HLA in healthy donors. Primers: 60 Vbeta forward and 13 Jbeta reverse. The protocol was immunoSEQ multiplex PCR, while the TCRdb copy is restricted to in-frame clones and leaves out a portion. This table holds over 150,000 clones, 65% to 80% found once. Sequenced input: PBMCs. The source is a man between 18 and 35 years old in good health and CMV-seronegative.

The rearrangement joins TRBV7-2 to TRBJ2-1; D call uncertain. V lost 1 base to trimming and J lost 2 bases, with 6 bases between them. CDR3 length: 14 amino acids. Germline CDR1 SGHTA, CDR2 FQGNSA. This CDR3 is CASSLVSTYNEQFF. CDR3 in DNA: TGTGCCAGCAGCTTAGTTAGCACCTACAATGAGCAGTTCTTC.

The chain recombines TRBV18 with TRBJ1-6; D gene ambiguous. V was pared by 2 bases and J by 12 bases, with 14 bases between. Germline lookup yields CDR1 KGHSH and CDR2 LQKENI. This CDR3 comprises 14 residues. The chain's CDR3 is CASSPMKQTVPLHF. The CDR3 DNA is TGTGCCAGCTCACCAATGAAACAGACGGTACCCCTCCACTTT.

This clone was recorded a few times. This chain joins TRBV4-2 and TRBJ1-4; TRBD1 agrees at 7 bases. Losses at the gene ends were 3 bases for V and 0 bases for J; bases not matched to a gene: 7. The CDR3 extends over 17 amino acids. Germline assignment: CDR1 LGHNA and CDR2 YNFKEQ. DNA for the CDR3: TGTGCCAGCAGCCATTCAGGGACAGCTGCAACTAATGAAAAACTGTTTTTT. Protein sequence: CASSHSGTAATNEKLFF.

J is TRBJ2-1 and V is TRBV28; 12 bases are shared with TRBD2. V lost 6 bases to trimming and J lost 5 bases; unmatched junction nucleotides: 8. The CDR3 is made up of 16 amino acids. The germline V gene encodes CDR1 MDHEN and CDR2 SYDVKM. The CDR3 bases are TGTGCCAGCAGGAGCTCTAGCGGGGGGGGCCACAATGAGCAGTTCTTC. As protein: CASRSSSGGGHNEQFF.

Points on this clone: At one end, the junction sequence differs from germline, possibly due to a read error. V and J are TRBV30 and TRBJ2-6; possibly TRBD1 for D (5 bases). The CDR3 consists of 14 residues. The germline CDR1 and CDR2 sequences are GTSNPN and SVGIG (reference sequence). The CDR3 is CAWSHSSGANGLTF. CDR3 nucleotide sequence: TGTGCCTGGAGTCACTCCTCTGGGGCCAACGGCCTGACTTTC.

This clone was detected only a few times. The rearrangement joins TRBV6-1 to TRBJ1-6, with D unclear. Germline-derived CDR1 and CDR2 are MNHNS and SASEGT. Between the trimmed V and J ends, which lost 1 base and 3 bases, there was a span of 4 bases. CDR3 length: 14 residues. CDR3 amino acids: CASSEVNYNSPLHF. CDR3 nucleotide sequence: TGTGCCAGCAGTGAAGTTAACTATAATTCACCCCTCCACTTT.

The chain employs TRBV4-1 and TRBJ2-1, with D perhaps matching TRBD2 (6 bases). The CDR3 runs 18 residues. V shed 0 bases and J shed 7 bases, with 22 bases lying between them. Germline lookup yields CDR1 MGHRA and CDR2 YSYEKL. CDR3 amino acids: CASSQDSGLSPSRNEQFF. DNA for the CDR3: TGCGCCAGCAGCCAAGATTCGGGACTCAGCCCCTCAAGAAATGAGCAGTTCTTC.

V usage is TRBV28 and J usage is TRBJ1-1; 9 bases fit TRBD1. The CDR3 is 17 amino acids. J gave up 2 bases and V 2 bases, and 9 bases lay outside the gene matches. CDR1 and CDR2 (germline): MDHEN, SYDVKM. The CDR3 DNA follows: TGTGCCAGCAGTTTACCCGGACAGGGGATCCGCAACACTGAAGCTTTCTTT. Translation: CASSLPGQGIRNTEAFF.